This is a list of T cell receptor beta chains from one sample in a study of blood T cell repertoires in COVID-19. This table comes from immunoSEQ multiplex PCR, and its TCRdb copy is limited to in-frame clones, with some not included. This table holds about 200,000 clones, more than 70% found once. Source material: PBMCs or T cells enriched from blood (not recorded which). The receptors were sampled from a man in his forties with acute COVID-19. Each CDR3 is given with its conserved first and last residue. The order of the fields is V gene, CDR3 protein.

v_call: TRBV30; cdr3_aa: CAWSRQVGGDTQYF
v_call: TRBV27; cdr3_aa: CACRTSGGPGTQYF
v_call: TRBV28; cdr3_aa: CASSGRDRDYEQYF
v_call: TRBV7-2; cdr3_aa: CASSPTLGNQPQHF
v_call: TRBV19; cdr3_aa: CASSPRGGALPEQYF
v_call: TRBV3-1/TRBV3-2; cdr3_aa: CASSQVSSGRGDEQFF
v_call: TRBV5-1; cdr3_aa: CASSFIGENGYTF
v_call: TRBV5-4; cdr3_aa: CASSLLTGGDTGELFF
v_call: TRBV21-1; cdr3_aa: CASSKGVGDSGANVLTF
v_call: TRBV19; cdr3_aa: CASSMTSGSWEQYF
v_call: TRBV11-3; cdr3_aa: CASSPRGSSYNEQFF
v_call: TRBV3-1/TRBV3-2; cdr3_aa: CASSPGLADHYNEQFF
v_call: TRBV11-2; cdr3_aa: CASSWGRETQYF
v_call: TRBV5-3; cdr3_aa: CARSSSVIAGDKETQYF
v_call: TRBV5-4; cdr3_aa: CASSLDKTYTGELFF
v_call: TRBV18; cdr3_aa: CASSPRDRADTQYF
v_call: TRBV11-2; cdr3_aa: CASSRDWTYEQYF
v_call: TRBV30; cdr3_aa: CAWRYKNRGYTF
v_call: TRBV4-1; cdr3_aa: CASSRAEIYEQYF
v_call: TRBV5-4; cdr3_aa: CASSLAGTGELFF
v_call: TRBV19; cdr3_aa: CAAGWDFNTEAFF
v_call: TRBV2; cdr3_aa: CASSRTYIGELFF
v_call: TRBV7-9; cdr3_aa: CASTQRGANEKLFF
v_call: TRBV9; cdr3_aa: CASSATGTGVKTDTQYF
v_call: TRBV28; cdr3_aa: CASSLNVGQGLGPQHF
v_call: TRBV5-1; cdr3_aa: CASSSTGLAGSTGELFF
v_call: TRBV5-4; cdr3_aa: CASSLAGGNTEAFF
v_call: TRBV28; cdr3_aa: CASSPLPGQSSYNEQFF